One and the same sample provided the 24 T cell receptor beta chains below, sequenced in a study of tissue T cells after allogeneic stem cell transplantation. Time point denoted: mouse harvest day 7 after allogeneic transplant. The graft held 10^6 splenic CD5+ T cells and 10^7 T-cell-depleted bone marrow cells. Sequencing was performed with immunoSEQ multiplex PCR; in TCRdb, only in-frame clones are kept and a portion is missing. Among 10,000 or so clones listed, more than 30% were seen once. Sequencing input: skin. The receptors derive from a female BALB/c mouse given C57BL/6 T cells with graft-versus-host disease after an allogeneic hematopoietic cell transplant.

Remarks on this clone: Mouse gene names apply. The read terminates 1 residue ahead of where the CDR3 ends, so the germline J gene completes it. The chain is built from TRBV3 and TRBJ2-3, with D maybe TRBD1 (6 bases). Germline V gene lookup returns CDR1 SNHLY and CDR2 FYNGKV (reference sequence). The CDR3 loop spans 15 amino acids. Trimming took off 2 bases at V and 0 bases at J, with 9 bases between the two ends. CDR3 DNA (partial): TGTGCCAGCAGCTTAAGGGGGTCTAGTGCAGAAACGCTGTAT. Encoded protein: CASSLRGSSAETLY. The complete CDR3 reads CASSLRGSSAETLYF.

Only a few counts were recorded for this clone. The gene names here belong to mouse. The sequenced fragment ends 1 residue before the CDR3 boundary, so the rest is inferred from the germline J gene. The chain is built from TRBV15 and TRBJ1-4; possibly TRBD1 for D (6 bases). This CDR3 is 13 amino acids long. Germline lookup yields CDR1 SGHND and CDR2 FRSKSL. Trimming removed 1 base from V and 7 bases from J, with 7 bases in between. Partial CDR3 DNA: TGTGCCAGCAGTTTAGGGGACACCGAAAGATTATTT. Encoded protein: CASSLGDTERLF. The CDR3 reads in full as CASSLGDTERLFF.

This clone occurred a few times. The gene names given are mouse names. Read sequence stops 1 residue before the CDR3 end, and the germline J gene provides the missing end. The chain joins TRBV3 to TRBJ1-3, with TRBD1 as a possible D gene (6 bases). The CDR3 sequence is 14 residues long. Germline loops: CDR1 SNHLY, CDR2 FYNGKV (reference sequence). V was shortened by 1 base and J by 4 bases, with 8 bases between the two germline ends. The CDR3 loop is CASSLVRGGNTLYF. The sequenced part of the CDR3 DNA is TGTGCCAGCAGCTTAGTCAGGGGAGGAAATACGCTCTAT.

With regard to this clone: The gene names given are mouse names. The CDR3 goes on 1 residue after the read ends, and that part is filled in from the germline J gene. The chain recombines TRBV26 with TRBJ1-2; TRBD1 is a possible D gene (6 bases). This CDR3 spans 15 amino acids. Germline CDR1 and CDR2: KGHPV and FQNQEV (reference sequence). Trimming removed 2 bases at V and 0 bases at J, with 10 bases between. Partial CDR3 DNA: TGTGCCAGCAGTCTGATCGGGACATCAAACTCCGACTACACC. This sequence encodes CASSLIGTSNSDYT. The complete CDR3 sequence is CASSLIGTSNSDYTF.

A few counts support this clone. The gene symbols are mouse symbols. The read halts 1 residue ahead of the CDR3 end, with the missing end drawn from the germline J gene. The chain uses TRBV19 and TRBJ2-7; D gene uncertain. Germline CDR1 reads FNHDT; CDR2 reads SITEND (reference sequence). The CDR3 consists of 14 residues. Trimming removed 2 bases from V and 0 bases from J, with 9 bases in between. This CDR3 reads CASSIMQSSYEQYF. The DNA read from the CDR3 is TGTGCCAGCAGTATCATGCAGAGCTCCTATGAACAGTAC.

This clone was seen a handful of times. Gene names are mouse gene names. The CDR3 end lies 1 residue beyond the end of the read and is filled in from the germline J gene. The chain uses TRBV12-1 and TRBJ2-5; 10 bases are a match to TRBD2. Unmatched junction bases numbered 1, after V lost 3 bases and J lost 2 bases. This CDR3 region has 14 residues. Germline V gives CDR1 SGHSN, CDR2 HYEKVE. CDR3 protein: CASSWDWGQDTQYF. The sequenced part of the CDR3 DNA is TGTGCCAGCTCTTGGGACTGGGGCCAAGACACCCAGTAC.

About this clone: Mouse germline and gene names are used. Read sequence stops 1 residue before the CDR3 end, and the germline J gene provides the missing end. This sequence joins TRBV19 and TRBJ2-3; 8 positions agree with TRBD2. Germline CDR1 and CDR2: FNHDT and SITEND (reference sequence). V dropped 4 bases and J dropped 0; count of bases not matched to a gene: 7. This CDR3 region has 16 residues. Partial CDR3 DNA: TGTGCCAGCAGTTTAAGGACTGGGTCTAGTGCAGAAACGCTGTAT. It codes for CASSLRTGSSAETLY. Given in full, the CDR3 is CASSLRTGSSAETLYF.

About this clone itself: Gene and germline names: mouse. From the germline J gene comes the end of the CDR3, since the read stops 1 residue before it. J is TRBJ1-4 and V is TRBV3, with D hard to call. Germline V CDR1 and CDR2: SNHLY, FYNGKV (reference sequence). The V end was cut by 6 bases, the J end by 1 base, with 9 bases between. The CDR3 totals 14 residues. CDR3 DNA, as far as it was read: TGTGCCAGCAGTTCAAAACCTTCCAACGAAAGATTATTT. This encodes CASSSKPSNERLF. The entire CDR3 protein reads CASSSKPSNERLFF.

This clone has just a few counts. Gene names are the mouse ones. The observed sequence ends 1 residue before the CDR3 terminus, with the missing tail filled in from the germline J gene. This rearrangement joins TRBV26 to TRBJ2-7; the D is unclear. This CDR3 has 14 residues. The V and J ends lost 0 bases and 0 bases respectively, with 6 bases between them. Germline lookup yields CDR1 KGHPV and CDR2 FQNQEV (reference sequence). CDR3 in amino acids: CASSLSFSSYEQYF. The covered CDR3 bases are TGTGCCAGCAGTCTGTCGTTCAGCTCCTATGAACAGTAC.

This clone has more than one count but fewer than ten. Gene names denote mouse genes. The read ends 1 residue early relative to the CDR3; the germline J gene fills the gap. Other DNA sequences in this specimen translate into the identical CDR3. The gene calls are TRBV26 and TRBJ1-2, with D uncertain. Germline values: CDR1 KGHPV, CDR2 FQNQEV (reference sequence). The V and J ends lost 0 bases and 1 base respectively, with 3 bases between them. This CDR3 comprises 13 residues. CDR3 residues: CASSLSGNSDYTF. The covered CDR3 bases are TGTGCCAGCAGTCTGTCTGGAAACTCCGACTACACC.

A remark on this clone: Genes and germline are mouse. The read comes to an end 1 residue before the CDR3 does, leaving the germline J gene to fill in the end. The chain carries TRBV26 and TRBJ2-5; D not certain. V lost 6 bases, J lost 5 bases, and 15 bases lay in between. This CDR3 has 14 residues. The germline gives CDR1 KGHPV, CDR2 FQNQEV (reference sequence). The CDR3 sequence: CASSLPRGGDTQYF. The part of the CDR3 DNA that was read is TGTGCCAGCAGCCTCCCCCGCGGCGGAGACACCCAGTAC. The variable domain in full, with the rest retrieved from reference TRBV26 and TRBJ2-5, is NSKVIQTPRYLVKGQGQKAKMRCIPEKGHPVVFWYQQNKNNEFKFLINFQNQEVLQQIDMTEKRFSAECPSNSPCSLEIQSSEAGDSALYLCASSLPRGGDTQYFGPGTRLLVL.

A remark on this clone: The gene symbols are mouse symbols. The CDR3 goes on 1 residue after the read ends, and that part is filled in from the germline J gene. This chain links TRBV26 with TRBJ1-3, with D unclear. This CDR3 is built from 14 residues. Trimming left V 2 bases short and J 3 bases short, with 8 bases between. Germline V CDR1 and CDR2: KGHPV, FQNQEV (reference sequence). The CDR3 DNA, read in part, is TGTGCCAGCAGTCTGGGAGGGTTTGGAAATACGCTCTAT. Translation gives CASSLGGFGNTLY. From start to end, the CDR3 is CASSLGGFGNTLYF.

This clone occurred a few times. These gene names are mouse names. The read stops 1 residue short of the end of the CDR3; the missing end is completed from the germline J gene. The chain joins TRBV1 to TRBJ2-5; D is unresolved. This CDR3 contains 13 residues. V lost 0 bases and J 5 bases, leaving 6 bases between the germline ends. Per germline, CDR1 NSQYPW and CDR2 LRSPGD (reference sequence). The CDR3 bases that were read are TGCACCTGCAGTGCAGATCGGCGAGACACCCAGTAC. Amino acids: CTCSADRRDTQY. The full CDR3 reads CTCSADRRDTQYF.

A word on this clone: These gene names are mouse names. The read terminates 1 residue before the CDR3 end, so the remaining end is supplied by the germline J gene. The V gene is TRBV23, the J gene TRBJ2-7; the listed D gene, TRBD1, was not tested against the DNA. This CDR3 spans 14 amino acids. Germline V gene sequence: CDR1 KGHTA, CDR2 FQNQQP. The covered CDR3 bases are TGCTCCAGCAGTCAAGGGACAGGGGGGTATGAACAGTAC. Its protein is CSSSQGTGGYEQY. The full CDR3 is CSSSQGTGGYEQYF.

This clone has only a few counts. The gene symbols are mouse symbols. The sequence runs out 1 residue before the end of the CDR3; the remainder is reconstructed from the germline J gene. The chain employs TRBV3 and TRBJ2-4; TRBD2 agrees at 9 bases. Trimming took 0 bases from V and 7 from J; bases not matched to a gene: 2. The CDR3 has 14 amino acids. Per germline, CDR1 SNHLY and CDR2 FYNGKV (reference sequence). Partial CDR3 DNA: TGTGCCAGCAGCTTAGCGGACTGGGGAGACACCTTGTAC. It translates to CASSLADWGDTLY. The CDR3 in its entirety is CASSLADWGDTLYF.

Comments on this clone: Here the gene names and germline are mouse. Read coverage stops 1 residue before the CDR3 terminus; the germline J gene supplies the remainder. The V call is TRBV31, the J call TRBJ1-3; possible D gene TRBD1, 6 bases. This CDR3 region has 14 residues. Trimming removed 0 bases at V and 0 bases at J, with 6 bases between. CDR1 is GKSSPN, CDR2 SITVG, per germline. The CDR3 bases that were read are TGTGCCTGGAGTCTACAGGGTTCTGGAAATACGCTCTAT. This translates into CAWSLQGSGNTLY. Given in full, the CDR3 is CAWSLQGSGNTLYF. Based on the CDR3 plus reference TRBV31 and TRBJ1-3, the full variable domain is AQTIHQWPVAEIKAVGSPLSLGCTIKGKSSPNLYWYWQATGGTLQQLFYSITVGQVESVVQLNLSASRPKDDQFILSTEKLLLSHSGFYLCAWSLQGSGNTLYFGEGSRLIVV.

With respect to this clone: The genes are named according to mouse. The read terminates 1 residue before the CDR3 end, so the remaining end is supplied by the germline J gene. The rearrangement joins TRBV12-2 to TRBJ1-2; D gene uncertain. The germline gives CDR1 SGHLS, CDR2 HYDKME. Trimming took 4 bases from V and 2 from J, leaving 4 bases between them. CDR3 size: 11 residues. The covered CDR3 bases are TGTGCCAGCTCCGCTAACTCCGACTACACC. Translated, it gives CASSANSDYT. The CDR3, in full, reads CASSANSDYTF.

In regard to this clone: The listed genes are named as in mouse. With the read ending 1 residue before the CDR3 end, the germline J gene is used to fill in that end. The chain recombines TRBV13-1 with TRBJ1-1, with TRBD1 as a possible D gene (5 bases). V was cut by 0 bases and J by 1 base, with 10 bases left in between. The CDR3 has 15 residues. Germline V gene lookup returns CDR1 NSHNY and CDR2 SYGAGN. CDR3 bases read: TGTGCCAGCAGTGATGCACGAGGGGCGAACACAGAAGTCTTC. This codes for CASSDARGANTEVF. The CDR3 reads in full as CASSDARGANTEVFF.

This clone was seen a few times. All gene names here are mouse names. From the germline J gene comes the end of the CDR3, since the read stops 1 residue before it. V gene TRBV1 combines with J gene TRBJ1-1; 7 bases are a match to TRBD1. V was pared by 3 bases and J by 4 bases, with 2 bases of the junction left unmatched. Germline lookup yields CDR1 NSQYPW and CDR2 LRSPGD (reference sequence). This CDR3 contains 13 residues. CDR3 residues: CTCSAGDSTEVFF. CDR3 DNA, as far as it was read: TGCACCTGCAGTGCCGGGGACAGCACAGAAGTCTTC.

As concerns this clone: The listed genes are named as in mouse. The CDR3 goes on 1 residue after the read ends, and that part is filled in from the germline J gene. The chain employs TRBV23 and TRBJ2-7; the table's TRBD2 call for D was not verified on the DNA. CDR3 length: 13 residues. Looked up from germline, CDR1 is KGHTA and CDR2 is FQNQQP. CDR3 DNA, as far as it was read: TGCTCCAGCACCCCACTGGTCTCCTATGAACAGTAC. Amino acids: CSSTPLVSYEQY. The whole CDR3 protein is CSSTPLVSYEQYF.

This clone was observed a few times. The germline and genes are mouse ones. The CDR3 end is not reached by the read, which stops 1 residue before it; the germline J gene fills it in. The V and J genes are TRBV16 and TRBJ2-1; D possibly corresponds to TRBD2 (6 bases). The CDR3 has 14 amino acids. Germline V gives CDR1 SGHSA, CDR2 FRNQAP. Trimming stripped 2 bases from V and 3 bases from J, with 8 bases between. CDR3 DNA, as far as it was read: TGTGCAAGCAGCTTACCTGGGGTCTATGCTGAGCAGTTC. As protein: CASSLPGVYAEQF. The complete CDR3 sequence is CASSLPGVYAEQFF.

On this clone itself: The gene names given are mouse names. Coverage ceases 1 residue before the CDR3 finishes, and the germline J gene fills in the end. The rearrangement links TRBV12-2 to TRBJ2-1; 11 nucleotides agree with TRBD2. The germline V gene encodes CDR1 SGHLS and CDR2 HYDKME. The CDR3 runs to 15 residues. With 2 bases clipped from V and 3 bases from J, the junction kept 2 bases outside the gene matches. This chain's CDR3 is CASSPGLGAYAEQFF. The part of the CDR3 DNA that was read is TGTGCCAGCTCTCCGGGACTGGGGGCCTATGCTGAGCAGTTC.

Details on this clone: The gene names given are mouse names. The DNA ends 1 residue before the CDR3 does, and the rest of the CDR3 is filled in from the germline J gene. The chain couples TRBV3 to TRBJ1-1; D not resolved. In germline, CDR1 is SNHLY, CDR2 FYNGKV (reference sequence). The CDR3 sequence is 13 residues long. Trimming removed 3 bases from V and 4 bases from J, with 9 bases in between. The CDR3 loop is CASSLAEGTEVFF. The CDR3 DNA, read in part, is TGTGCCAGCAGCTTGGCGGAGGGCACAGAAGTCTTC.

This clone has more than one count but fewer than ten. Germline and genes here are mouse. The CDR3 end is not reached by the read, which stops 1 residue before it; the germline J gene fills it in. This chain connects TRBV26 to TRBJ2-7, with D uncertain. Per germline, CDR1 KGHPV and CDR2 FQNQEV (reference sequence). The CDR3 consists of 11 residues. The germline V and J ends were trimmed by 4 bases and 4 bases, with 5 bases remaining between them. The sequenced CDR3 bases are TGTGCCAGCAGTCAGGAATATGAACAGTAC. Amino acid sequence: CASSQEYEQY. Given in full, the CDR3 is CASSQEYEQYF.